Shown below are 16 T cell receptor beta chains from a single sample sequenced in a study of blood T cell repertoires in COVID-19. This table comes from immunoSEQ multiplex PCR, and its TCRdb copy is limited to in-frame clones, with some not included. The data contain roughly 250,000 clones, approximately 86% of them singletons. The sample comprised peripheral blood. The receptors here all came from a human donor in a cohort sampled during active COVID-19.

V and J are TRBV28 and TRBJ2-7, with 10 bases fitting TRBD2. Looked up from germline, CDR1 is MDHEN and CDR2 is SYDVKM. The V and J ends lost 5 bases and 0 bases, in that order; junction bases with no gene match: 4. The CDR3 covers 15 residues. In nucleotides, the CDR3 is TGTGCCAGCAGTCGCACTAGCGGGGCCTCCTACGAGCAGTACTTC. This codes for CASSRTSGASYEQYF.

This clone was seen a handful of times. The chain has TRBV3-1 (or the pseudogene TRBV3-2) and TRBJ2-7; D is unresolved. The CDR3 has 15 residues. Trimming cost V 1 base and J 3 bases, with 13 bases left between them. The germline V gene has CDR1 LGHDT and CDR2 YNNKEL (reference sequence). The chain's CDR3 is CASSQASEVFYEQYF. In nucleotides, the CDR3 is TGTGCCAGCAGCCAAGCATCCGAGGTATTCTACGAGCAGTACTTC.

This chain connects TRBV10-3 to TRBJ2-1; 9 bases line up with TRBD1. The CDR3 sequence is 18 residues long. From germline, CDR1 is ENHRY and CDR2 SYGVKD. J lost 2 bases, V lost 0 bases, and 8 bases had no gene match. The CDR3 DNA is TGTGCCATCAGTGAGTCAAAGACAGGGGGGAAAGCCTACAATGAGCAGTTCTTC. Protein: CAISESKTGGKAYNEQFF.

J is TRBJ2-7 and V is TRBV27; 10 bases fit TRBD1. Germline trimming cut 5 bases from V and 2 bases from J; bases unmatched to any gene: 9. Germline V lookup: CDR1 MNHEY, CDR2 SMNVEV (reference sequence). The CDR3 runs 16 residues. Here the CDR3 reads CASSRQGAGAAYEQYF. The CDR3 nucleotides are TGTGCCAGCAGTAGACAGGGGGCCGGGGCGGCCTACGAGCAGTACTTC.

The gene calls are TRBV5-8 and TRBJ2-5, with 8 positions matching TRBD1. V shed 2 bases and J 6 bases; nucleotides not matched to a gene: 6. The CDR3 has 14 amino acids. Germline CDR1 SGHTS, CDR2 YDEGEE. For the CDR3, the DNA is TGTGCCAGCAGCTTACGGACAGGGTCTCAGACCCAGTACTTC. It yields the protein CASSLRTGSQTQYF.

The chain recombines TRBV11-2 with TRBJ1-1; D uncertain. Germline V CDR1 and CDR2: SGHAT, FQNNGV. The CDR3 is 13 amino acids. Trimming stripped 4 bases from V and 5 bases from J, with 11 bases between. The CDR3 loop reads CASSSTEETEAFF. For the CDR3, the DNA is TGTGCCAGCAGCTCTACGGAGGAGACTGAAGCTTTCTTT.

The CDR3 sequence: CASSLGGSTEAFF. The CDR3 nucleotides are TGTGCCAGCAGCTTAGGGGGGAGCACTGAAGCTTTCTTT. The chain combines TRBV27 with TRBJ1-1; tentative D call: TRBD1 (6 bases). Trimming cost V 6 bases and J 4 bases, with 12 bases left between them. CDR1 and CDR2 (germline): MNHEY, SMNVEV (reference sequence). The CDR3 has 13 amino acids.

The rearrangement links TRBV14 to TRBJ1-1; D uncertain. Looked up from germline, CDR1 is SGHDN and CDR2 is FVKESK. The V and J ends lost 3 bases and 1 base respectively, with 6 bases between them. The CDR3 covers 13 residues. Written as DNA, the CDR3 is TGTGCCAGCAGCCAGGGAGCGAACACTGAAGCTTTCTTT. Amino acids: CASSQGANTEAFF.

CDR3 DNA sequence: TGTGCCAGCAGTGAAGCAAGCAGGGCGAATTCACCCCTCCACTTT. It codes for CASSEASRANSPLHF. This sequence joins TRBV2 and TRBJ1-6; perhaps TRBD1 as D (5 bases). Germline CDR1 SNHLY, CDR2 FYNNEI. This CDR3 is built from 15 residues. Trimming shortened V by 0 bases and J by 7 bases, and 10 bases separated the two germline ends.

V is TRBV6-5 and J is TRBJ2-4, with 8 bases aligning to TRBD1. The CDR3 contains 14 residues. J gave up 9 bases and V 6 bases, and 10 bases lay outside the gene matches. CDR1 is MNHEY, CDR2 SVGAGI, per germline. CDR3 in amino acids: CASSADRGLSIQYF. CDR3 in DNA: TGTGCCAGCAGCGCCGACAGGGGTTTATCCATTCAGTACTTC.

This clone was seen a few times. One end of the junction does not line up with germline, which may come from a read error. This chain uses TRBV5-1 with TRBJ1-5; D not certain. In germline, CDR1 is SGHRS, CDR2 YFSETQ. This CDR3 comprises 14 residues. The CDR3 bases are TGCGCCAGCAGTTTGGGAGGGTTGGATCAGCCCCAGCATTTT. The encoded protein is CASSLGGLDQPQHF.

The CDR3 DNA is TGTGCCAGCAGCTTGGACGGTAGCGGGAGTAGCACAGATACGCAGTATTTT. Amino acids: CASSLDGSGSSTDTQYF. The V gene is TRBV5-4, the J gene TRBJ2-3, with 9 bases matching TRBD2. The J segment lost 0 bases and the V segment lost 0 bases, leaving 5 bases of the junction unmatched. Germline CDR1 is SGHNT and CDR2 is YYREEE (reference sequence). This CDR3 has 17 amino acids.

The rearrangement uses TRBV11-2 and TRBJ2-2; a possible D gene is TRBD2 (6 bases). CDR1 is SGHAT and CDR2 is FQNNGV in the germline V gene. This CDR3 is 16 amino acids long. V lost 3 bases and J lost 2, with 13 bases in between. The CDR3 spells CASSFLAGSNTGELFF. Here the CDR3 DNA reads TGTGCCAGCAGCTTTCTGGCGGGATCTAACACCGGGGAGCTGTTTTTT.

Worth noting for this clone: The DNA is omitted, as the CDR3 cannot be located on it reliably, and the CDR3 follows TCRdb's listing. The chain couples TRBV19 to TRBJ1-6; TRBD1 reflects the table's D call only, with no check against the DNA. The CDR3 region is 15 residues in length, termini included. CDR1 is LNHDA and CDR2 is SQIVND in the germline V gene (reference sequence). This CDR3 is CASTSGQVYNSPLHF.

The chain is built from TRBV3-1 (or the pseudogene TRBV3-2) and TRBJ2-7, with 7 bases that match TRBD1. Germline CDR1 and CDR2: LGHDT and YNNKEL (reference sequence). Trimming removed 4 bases from V and 6 bases from J; junction bases left unmatched: 12. The CDR3 runs 15 residues. CDR3 loop: CASSLGVQGSSEQYF. CDR3 nucleotides: TGTGCCAGCAGCCTAGGGGTACAGGGGAGCTCCGAGCAGTACTTC.

A single count supports this clone. The gene calls are TRBV24-1 and TRBJ1-4, with 10 bases aligning to TRBD1. V trimming: 1 base; J trimming: 8 bases; junction bases outside the gene matches: 12. Germline CDR1 reads KGHDR; CDR2 reads SFDVKD. The CDR3 length is 18 residues. DNA for the CDR3: TGTGCCACCAGTGATTTTCTGACAGGGGGCAAAGGAGAGGAAAAACTGTTTTTT. Translated, it gives CATSDFLTGGKGEEKLFF.